The clone carrying this TCR beta chain was observed a handful of times. In the study's own analysis: Reference gene primer amplification gave nucleated cell count estimates. TCRdb's table, derived via immunoSEQ multiplex PCR, lists solely in-frame clones and lacks some. V and J calls and clone size are copied from that table; D and trimming were computed from the DNA. The sample contains approximately 200,000 clones, about 91% of which appear only once. The germline gives CDR1 LGHDT, CDR2 YNNKEL (reference sequence). The CDR3 loop spans 16 amino acids. The V end lost 0 bases, the J end lost 6 bases, and 16 bases lay between the germline ends. This record belongs to a study of blood T cell repertoires in COVID-19. On the study more broadly: The United States, Italy and Spain were the sources of the acute and convalescent COVID-19 samples. PBMCs, B-cell-depleted T cells, or T cells provided the cDNA or gDNA that made up the material.

This chain joins TRBV3-1 (or the pseudogene TRBV3-2) and TRBJ2-3; D unresolved. Sequences were obtained from peripheral blood. The TCR originated in a woman aged 25-40 years with acute or convalescent COVID-19. The CDR3, as DNA: TGTGCCAGCAGCCAAGACTTCCCCGGGTCCCGGGATACGCAGTATTTT. This codes for CASSQDFPGSRDTQYF.